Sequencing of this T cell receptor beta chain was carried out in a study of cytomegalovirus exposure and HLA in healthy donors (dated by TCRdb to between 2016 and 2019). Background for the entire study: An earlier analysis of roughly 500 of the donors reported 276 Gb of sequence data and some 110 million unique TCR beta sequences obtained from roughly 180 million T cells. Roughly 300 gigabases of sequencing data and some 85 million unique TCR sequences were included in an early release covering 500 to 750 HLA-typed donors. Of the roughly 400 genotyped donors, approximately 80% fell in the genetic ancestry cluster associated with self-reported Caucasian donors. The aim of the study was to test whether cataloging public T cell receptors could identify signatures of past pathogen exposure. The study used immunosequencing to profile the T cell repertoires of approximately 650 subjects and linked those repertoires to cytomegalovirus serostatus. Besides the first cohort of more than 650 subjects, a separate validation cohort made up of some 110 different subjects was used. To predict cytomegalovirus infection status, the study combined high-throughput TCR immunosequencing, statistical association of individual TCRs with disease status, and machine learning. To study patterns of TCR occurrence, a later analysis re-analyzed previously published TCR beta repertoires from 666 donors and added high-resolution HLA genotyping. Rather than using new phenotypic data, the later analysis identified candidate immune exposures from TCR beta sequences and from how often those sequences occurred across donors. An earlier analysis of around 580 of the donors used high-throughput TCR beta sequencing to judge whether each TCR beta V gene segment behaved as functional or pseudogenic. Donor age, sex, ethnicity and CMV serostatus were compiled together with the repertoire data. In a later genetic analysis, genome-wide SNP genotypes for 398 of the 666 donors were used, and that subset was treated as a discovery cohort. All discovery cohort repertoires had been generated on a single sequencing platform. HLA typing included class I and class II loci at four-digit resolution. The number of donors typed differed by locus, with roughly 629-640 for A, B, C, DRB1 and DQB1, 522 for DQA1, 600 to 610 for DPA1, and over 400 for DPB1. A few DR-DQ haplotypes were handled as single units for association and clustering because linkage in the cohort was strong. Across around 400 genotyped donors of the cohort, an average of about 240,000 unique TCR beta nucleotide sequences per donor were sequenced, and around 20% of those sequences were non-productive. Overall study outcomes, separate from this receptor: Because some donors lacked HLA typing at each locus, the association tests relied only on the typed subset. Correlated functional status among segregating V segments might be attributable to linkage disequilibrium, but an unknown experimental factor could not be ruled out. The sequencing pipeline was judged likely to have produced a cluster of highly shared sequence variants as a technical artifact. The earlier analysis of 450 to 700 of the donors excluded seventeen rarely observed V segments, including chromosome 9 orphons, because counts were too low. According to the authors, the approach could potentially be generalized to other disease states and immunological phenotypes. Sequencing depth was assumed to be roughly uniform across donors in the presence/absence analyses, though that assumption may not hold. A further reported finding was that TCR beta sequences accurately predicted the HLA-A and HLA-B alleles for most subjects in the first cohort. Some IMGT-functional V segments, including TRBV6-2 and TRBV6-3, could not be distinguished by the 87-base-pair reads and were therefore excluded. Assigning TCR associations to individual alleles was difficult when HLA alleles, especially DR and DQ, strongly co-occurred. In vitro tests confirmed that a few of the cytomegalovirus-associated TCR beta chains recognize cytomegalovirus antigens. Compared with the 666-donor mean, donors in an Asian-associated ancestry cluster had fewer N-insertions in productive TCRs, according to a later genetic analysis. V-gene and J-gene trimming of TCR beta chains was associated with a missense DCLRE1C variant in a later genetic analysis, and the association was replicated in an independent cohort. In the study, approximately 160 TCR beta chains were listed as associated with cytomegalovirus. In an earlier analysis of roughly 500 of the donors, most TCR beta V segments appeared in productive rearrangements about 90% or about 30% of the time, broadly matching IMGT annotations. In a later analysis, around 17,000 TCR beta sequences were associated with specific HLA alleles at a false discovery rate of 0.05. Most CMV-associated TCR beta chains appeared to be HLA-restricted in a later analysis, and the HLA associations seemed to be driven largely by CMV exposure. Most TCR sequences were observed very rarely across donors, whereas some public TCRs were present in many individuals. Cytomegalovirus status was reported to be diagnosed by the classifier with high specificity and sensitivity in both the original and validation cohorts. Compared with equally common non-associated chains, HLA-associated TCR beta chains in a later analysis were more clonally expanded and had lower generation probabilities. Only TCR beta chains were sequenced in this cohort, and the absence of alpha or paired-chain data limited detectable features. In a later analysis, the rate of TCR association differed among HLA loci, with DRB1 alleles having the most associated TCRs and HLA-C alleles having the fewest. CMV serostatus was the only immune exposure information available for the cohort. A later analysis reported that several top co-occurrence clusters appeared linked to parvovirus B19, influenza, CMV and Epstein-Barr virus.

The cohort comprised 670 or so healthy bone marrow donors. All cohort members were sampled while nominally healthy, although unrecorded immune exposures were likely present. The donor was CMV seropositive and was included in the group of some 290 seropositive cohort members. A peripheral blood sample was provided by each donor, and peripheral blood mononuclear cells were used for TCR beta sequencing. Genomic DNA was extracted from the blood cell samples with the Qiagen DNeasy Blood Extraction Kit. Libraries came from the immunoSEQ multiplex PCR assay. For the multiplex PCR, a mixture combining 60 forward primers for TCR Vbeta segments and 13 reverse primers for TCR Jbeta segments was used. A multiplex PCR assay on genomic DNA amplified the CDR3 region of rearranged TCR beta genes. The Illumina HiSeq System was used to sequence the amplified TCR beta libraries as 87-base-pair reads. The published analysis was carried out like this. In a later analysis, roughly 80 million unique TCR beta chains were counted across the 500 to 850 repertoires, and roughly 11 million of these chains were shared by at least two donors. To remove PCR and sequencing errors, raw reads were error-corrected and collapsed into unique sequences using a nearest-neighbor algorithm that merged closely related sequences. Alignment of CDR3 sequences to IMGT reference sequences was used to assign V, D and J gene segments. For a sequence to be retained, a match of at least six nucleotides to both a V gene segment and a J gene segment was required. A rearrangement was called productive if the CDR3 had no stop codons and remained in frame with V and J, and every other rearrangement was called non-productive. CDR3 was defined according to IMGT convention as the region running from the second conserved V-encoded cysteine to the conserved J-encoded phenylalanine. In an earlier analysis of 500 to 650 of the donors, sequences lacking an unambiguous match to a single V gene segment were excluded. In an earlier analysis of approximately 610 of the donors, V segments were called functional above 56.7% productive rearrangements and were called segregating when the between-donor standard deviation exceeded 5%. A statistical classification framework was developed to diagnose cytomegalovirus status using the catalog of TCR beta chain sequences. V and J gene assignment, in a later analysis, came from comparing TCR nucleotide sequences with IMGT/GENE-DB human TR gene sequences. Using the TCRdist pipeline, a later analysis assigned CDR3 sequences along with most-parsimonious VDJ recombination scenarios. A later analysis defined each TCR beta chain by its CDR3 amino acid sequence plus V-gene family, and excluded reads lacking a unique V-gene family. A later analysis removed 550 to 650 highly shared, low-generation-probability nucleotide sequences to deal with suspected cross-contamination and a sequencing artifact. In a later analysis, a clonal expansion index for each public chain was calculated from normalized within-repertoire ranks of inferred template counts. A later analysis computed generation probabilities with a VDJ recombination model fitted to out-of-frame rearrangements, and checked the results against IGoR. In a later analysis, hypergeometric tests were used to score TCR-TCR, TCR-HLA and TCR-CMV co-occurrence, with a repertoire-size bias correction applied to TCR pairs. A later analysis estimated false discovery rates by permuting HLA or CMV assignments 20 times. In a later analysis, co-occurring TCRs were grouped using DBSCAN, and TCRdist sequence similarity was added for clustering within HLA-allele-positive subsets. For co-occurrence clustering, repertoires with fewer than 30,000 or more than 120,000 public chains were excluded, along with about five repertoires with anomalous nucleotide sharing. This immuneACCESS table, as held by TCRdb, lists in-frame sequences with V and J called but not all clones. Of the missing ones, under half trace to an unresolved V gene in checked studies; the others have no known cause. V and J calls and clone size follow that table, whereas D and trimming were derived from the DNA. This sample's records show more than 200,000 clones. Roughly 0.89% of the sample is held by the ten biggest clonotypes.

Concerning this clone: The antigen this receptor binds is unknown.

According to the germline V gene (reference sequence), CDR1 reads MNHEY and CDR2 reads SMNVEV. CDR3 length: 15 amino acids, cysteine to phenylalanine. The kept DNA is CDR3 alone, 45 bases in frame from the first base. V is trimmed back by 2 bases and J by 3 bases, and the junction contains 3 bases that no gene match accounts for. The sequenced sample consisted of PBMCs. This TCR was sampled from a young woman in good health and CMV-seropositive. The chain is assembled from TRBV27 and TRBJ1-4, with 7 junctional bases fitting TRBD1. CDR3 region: CASSLRGRSNEKLFF. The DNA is TGTGCCAGCAGTTTAAGGGGGCGGTCTAATGAAAAACTGTTTTTT.